This T cell receptor beta chain was sequenced for a study of T cells in Graves' hyperthyroidism and ophthalmopathy. Study results and caveats: Ophthalmopathy and stable hyperthyroidism were separated by a 13 V-J model.

J was trimmed by 2 bases and V by 4 bases; bases with no gene match: 6. This CDR3 region has 17 residues. Germline CDR1 reads SGHTS; CDR2 reads YDEGEE. RNA transcripts gave rise to amplified TCR beta CDR3 regions. The HTBI primer set was used in a first-round RT-PCR of the TCR CDR3. TCRdb recomputed calls from the multiplex PCR reads with MiXCR, one row per CDR3 protein. The profile shows around 340,000 distinct CDR3 sequences, about 20% of them singletons. An absence of ophthalmopathy progression within 18 months meant stable Graves' hyperthyroidism. Note on this clonotype: The antigen is undetermined.

The chain carries TRBV5-8 and TRBJ2-6; 10 bases line up with TRBD1. Sequencing was carried out using blood. This clonotype was sampled from a woman between 45 and 60 years old with Graves' hyperthyroidism. The DNA for the CDR3 is TGTGCCAGCAGCCAGGACAGGGGGTCTACTGGGGCCAACGTCCTGACTTTC. Encoded protein: CASSQDRGSTGANVLTF.